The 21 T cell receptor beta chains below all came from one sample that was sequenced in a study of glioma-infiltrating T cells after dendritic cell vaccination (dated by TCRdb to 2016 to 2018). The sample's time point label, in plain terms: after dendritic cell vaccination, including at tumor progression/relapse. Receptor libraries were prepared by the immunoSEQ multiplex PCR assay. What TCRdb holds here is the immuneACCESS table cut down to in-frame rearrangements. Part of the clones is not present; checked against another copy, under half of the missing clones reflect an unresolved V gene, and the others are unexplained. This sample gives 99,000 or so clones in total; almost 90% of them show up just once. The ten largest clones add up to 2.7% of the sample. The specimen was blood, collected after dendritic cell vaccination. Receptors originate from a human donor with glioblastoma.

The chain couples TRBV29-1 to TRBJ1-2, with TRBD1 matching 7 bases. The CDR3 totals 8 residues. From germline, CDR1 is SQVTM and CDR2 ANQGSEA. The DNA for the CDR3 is TGCGGAACAGGGGAGGACACCTTC. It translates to CGTGEDTF.

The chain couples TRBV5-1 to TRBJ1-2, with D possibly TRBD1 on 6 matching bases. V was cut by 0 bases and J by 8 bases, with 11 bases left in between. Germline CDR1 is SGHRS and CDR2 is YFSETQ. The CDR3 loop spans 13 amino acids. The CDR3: CASSLGQGSGYTF. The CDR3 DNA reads TGCGCCAGCAGCTTGGGGCAGGGGAGCGGCTACACCTTC.

The CDR3 nucleotides are TGTGCCAGCAGCGTAGTCTATAGCAATCAGCCCCAGCATTTT. This sequence encodes CASSVVYSNQPQHF. The chain joins TRBV9 to TRBJ1-5; D gene uncertain. The germline CDR1 and CDR2 sequences are SGDLS and YYNGEE. This CDR3 region has 14 residues. Trimming stripped 0 bases from V and 0 bases from J, with 4 bases between.

CDR3 protein: CAWGGQGHTGELFF. The CDR3 DNA reads as TGTGCCTGGGGGGGACAGGGGCACACCGGGGAGCTGTTTTTT. This rearrangement joins TRBV30 to TRBJ2-2; 10 nucleotides align to TRBD1. Per germline, CDR1 GTSNPN and CDR2 SVGIG (reference sequence). The CDR3 loop spans 14 amino acids. Trimming took 5 bases from V and 3 from J; bases not matched to a gene: 3.

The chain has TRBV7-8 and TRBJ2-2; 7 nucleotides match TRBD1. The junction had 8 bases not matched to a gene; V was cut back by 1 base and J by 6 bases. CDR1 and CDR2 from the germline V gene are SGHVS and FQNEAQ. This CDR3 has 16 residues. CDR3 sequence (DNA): TGTGCCAGCAGCTTAGAGGGGGCAGGGGGTCCCGGGGAGCTGTTTTTT. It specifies CASSLEGAGGPGELFF.

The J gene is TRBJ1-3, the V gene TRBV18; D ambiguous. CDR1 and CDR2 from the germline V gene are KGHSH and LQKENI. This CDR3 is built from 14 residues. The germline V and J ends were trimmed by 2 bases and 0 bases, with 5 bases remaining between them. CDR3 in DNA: TGTGCCAGCTCACCAGCGGACTCTGGAAACACCATATATTTT. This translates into CASSPADSGNTIYF.

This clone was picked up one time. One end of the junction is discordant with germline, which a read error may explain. CDR3 sequence reads: CASSSSGGAGETQYF. As DNA, the CDR3 is TGTGCTAGCAGCTCTAGCGGGGGGGCCGGGGAGACCCAGTACTTC. The rearrangement uses TRBV7-7 and TRBJ2-5, with 12 bases matching TRBD2. Germline values: CDR1 SSHAT, CDR2 FNYEAQ (reference sequence). The CDR3 is made up of 15 amino acids.

In DNA form, the CDR3 reads TGTGCCAGCAGTGATCTTGGGACAGGGGGCTTCAGGGGGAAGACCCAGTACTTC. Its translation is CASSDLGTGGFRGKTQYF. This rearrangement joins TRBV2 to TRBJ2-5; 12 nucleotides align to TRBD1. CDR1 is SNHLY and CDR2 is FYNNEI in the germline V gene. Trimming took 3 bases from V and 6 from J; bases not matched to a gene: 14. The CDR3 is made up of 18 amino acids. Together with reference TRBV2 and TRBJ2-5, the CDR3 gives the full variable domain: EPEVTQTPSHQVTQMGQEVILRCVPISNHLYFYWYRQILGQKVEFLVSFYNNEISEKSEIFDDQFSVERPDGSNFTLKIRSTKLEDSAMYFCASSDLGTGGFRGKTQYFGPGTRLLVL.

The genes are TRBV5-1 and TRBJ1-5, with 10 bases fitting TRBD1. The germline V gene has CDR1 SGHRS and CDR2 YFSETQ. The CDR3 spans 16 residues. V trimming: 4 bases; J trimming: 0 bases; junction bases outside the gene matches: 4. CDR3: CASSPGQGGSNQPQHF. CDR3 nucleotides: TGCGCCAGCAGCCCCGGACAGGGGGGTAGCAATCAGCCCCAGCATTTT.

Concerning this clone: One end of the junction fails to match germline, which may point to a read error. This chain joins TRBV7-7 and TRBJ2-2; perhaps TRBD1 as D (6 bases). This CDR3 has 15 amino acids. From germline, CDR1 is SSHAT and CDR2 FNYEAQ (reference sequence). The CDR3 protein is CASSLGHQGTGELFF. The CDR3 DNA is TGTGCTAGCAGCTTAGGACACCAGGGGACCGGGGAGCTGTTTTTT.

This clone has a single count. The CDR3 sequence: CASSFPGQGKEQYF. The DNA for the CDR3 is TGTGCCAGCAGCTTTCCCGGACAGGGAAAGGAACAGTACTTC. This chain links TRBV7-3 with TRBJ2-7; 8 bases agree with TRBD1. V shed 3 bases and J 10 bases; nucleotides not matched to a gene: 11. This CDR3 region has 14 residues. Germline lookup yields CDR1 SGHTA and CDR2 FQGTGA. Variable domain in full (rest from reference TRBV7-3 and TRBJ2-7): GAGVSQTPSNKVTEKGKYVELRCDPISGHTALYWYRQSLGQGPEFLIYFQGTGAADDSGLPNDRFFAVRPEGSVSTLKIQRTERGDSAVYLCASSFPGQGKEQYFGPGTRLTVT.

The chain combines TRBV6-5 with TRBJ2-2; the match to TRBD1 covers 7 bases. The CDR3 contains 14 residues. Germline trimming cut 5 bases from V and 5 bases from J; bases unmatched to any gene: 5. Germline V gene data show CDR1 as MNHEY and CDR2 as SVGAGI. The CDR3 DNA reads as TGTGCCAGCAGTCGGGACAGAAGAACCGGGGAGCTGTTTTTT. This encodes CASSRDRRTGELFF.

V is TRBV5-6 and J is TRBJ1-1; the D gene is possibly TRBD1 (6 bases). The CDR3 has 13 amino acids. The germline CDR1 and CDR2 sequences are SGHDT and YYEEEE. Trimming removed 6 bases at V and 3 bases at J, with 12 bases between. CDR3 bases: TGTGCCAGCACCCAGGGGCAGTACACTGAAGCTTTCTTT. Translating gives CASTQGQYTEAFF.

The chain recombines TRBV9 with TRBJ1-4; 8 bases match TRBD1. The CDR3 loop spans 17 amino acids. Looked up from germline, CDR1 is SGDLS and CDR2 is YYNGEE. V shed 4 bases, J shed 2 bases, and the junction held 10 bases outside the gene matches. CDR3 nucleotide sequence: TGTGCCAGCAGCCCCTCTGGACAGGGCGATACTAATGAAAAACTGTTTTTT. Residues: CASSPSGQGDTNEKLFF.

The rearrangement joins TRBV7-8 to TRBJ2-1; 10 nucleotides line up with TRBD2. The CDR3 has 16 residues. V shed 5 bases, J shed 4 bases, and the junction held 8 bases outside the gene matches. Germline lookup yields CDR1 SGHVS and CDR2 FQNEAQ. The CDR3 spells CASSQSGRGSYNEQFF. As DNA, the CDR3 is TGTGCCAGCAGCCAAAGCGGGAGGGGGTCTTACAATGAGCAGTTCTTC.

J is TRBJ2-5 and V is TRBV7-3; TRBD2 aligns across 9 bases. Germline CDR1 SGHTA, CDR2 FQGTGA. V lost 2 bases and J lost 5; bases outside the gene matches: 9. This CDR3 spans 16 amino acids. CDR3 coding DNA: TGTGCCAGCAGCTTACCCGGGGCGGGGGGGTTTGAGACCCAGTACTTC. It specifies CASSLPGAGGFETQYF.

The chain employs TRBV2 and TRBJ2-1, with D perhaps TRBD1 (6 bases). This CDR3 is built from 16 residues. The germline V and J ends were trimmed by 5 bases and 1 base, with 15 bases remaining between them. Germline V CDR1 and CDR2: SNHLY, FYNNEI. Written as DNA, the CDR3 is TGTGCCAGCAGTACGACCGGGACACAGTCCTACAATGAGCAGTTCTTC. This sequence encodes CASSTTGTQSYNEQFF.

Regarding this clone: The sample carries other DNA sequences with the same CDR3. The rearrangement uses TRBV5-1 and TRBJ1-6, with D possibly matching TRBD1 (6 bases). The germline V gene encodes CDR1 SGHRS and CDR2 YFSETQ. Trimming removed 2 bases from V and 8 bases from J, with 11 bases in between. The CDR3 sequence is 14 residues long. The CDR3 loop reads CASSFEGGDSPLHF. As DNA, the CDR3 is TGCGCCAGCAGCTTTGAGGGGGGGGATTCACCCCTCCACTTT. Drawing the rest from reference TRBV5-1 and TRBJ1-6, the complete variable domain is KAGVTQTPRYLIKTRGQQVTLSCSPISGHRSVSWYQQTPGQGLQFLFEYFSETQRNKGNFPGRFSGRQFSNSRSEMNVSTLELGDSALYLCASSFEGGDSPLHFGNGTRLTVT.

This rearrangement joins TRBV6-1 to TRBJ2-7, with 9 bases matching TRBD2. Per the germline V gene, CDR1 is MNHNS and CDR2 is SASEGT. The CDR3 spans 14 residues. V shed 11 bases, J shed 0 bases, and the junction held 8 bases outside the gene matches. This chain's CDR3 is CAAFSGSFSYEQYF. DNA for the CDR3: TGTGCCGCGTTTAGCGGGAGCTTCTCCTACGAGCAGTACTTC.

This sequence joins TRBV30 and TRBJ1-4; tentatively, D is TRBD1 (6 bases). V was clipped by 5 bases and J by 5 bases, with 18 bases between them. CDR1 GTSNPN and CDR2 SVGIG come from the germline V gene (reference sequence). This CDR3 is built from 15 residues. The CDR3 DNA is TGTGCCTGGTGTAGACGAGGGGGGGCAAATGAAAAACTGTTTTTT. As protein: CAWCRRGGANEKLFF.

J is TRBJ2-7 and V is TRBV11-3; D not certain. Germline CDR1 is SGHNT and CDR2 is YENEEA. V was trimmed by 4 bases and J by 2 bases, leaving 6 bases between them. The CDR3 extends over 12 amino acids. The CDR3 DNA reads TGTGCCAGCAGCTCCCACACCTACGAGCAGTACTTC. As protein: CASSSHTYEQYF.